This note documents a single T cell receptor beta chain sequence. The data are from a study of blood T cell repertoires in COVID-19. Original processing methods: How many nucleated cells were present was estimated from reference gene primer amplification. The method was immunoSEQ multiplex PCR; TCRdb's version includes in-frame clones alone and lacks a portion of them. That table supplies the V and J calls and clone size; D and trimming were determined from the DNA. Seen here are roughly 69,000 clones, approximately 80% observed once, and the top ten hold around 4.1%. Germline CDR1 reads LNHDA; CDR2 reads SQIVND (reference sequence). Unmatched junction bases numbered 18, after V lost 8 bases and J lost 11 bases. This CDR3 spans 15 amino acids.

This receptor was identified in a middle-aged woman with acute COVID-19. Sequenced sample: PBMCs or T cells enriched from blood (not recorded which). The chain recombines TRBV19 with TRBJ1-5; 7 nucleotides align to TRBD1. The CDR3 nucleotides read TGTGCCAGTGTCGGGACAGAGCGTGTAGTAGGAGCCCAGCATTTT. This gives the protein CASVGTERVVGAQHF.